This T cell receptor (beta chain) was identified in a study of blood T cells in healthy people across ages. Note on this clonotype: The antigen is unknown.

V was pared by 6 bases and J by 8 bases, with 9 bases of the junction left unmatched. Germline loops: CDR1 MNHNS, CDR2 SASEGT. The CDR3 totals 15 residues. There were healthy Caucasian individuals from Russia, aged roughly 6 to 90, serving as donors. Broader study findings: Comparison with aged donors showed that long-lived donors had more naive CD4+ cells and higher diversity.

A sample-barcoded 5' primer and a J-beta primer mix were used in a second PCR of about 7 to 11 cycles. TCRdb passed the 5' RACE reads through MiXCR, listing each CDR3 protein once. The sample includes 700,000 or so distinct CDR3 sequences, roughly two fifths of them seen just once. Sequencing input: blood. The sequence was obtained from an elderly man in good health. The V gene is TRBV6-1, the J gene TRBJ2-1, with 11 bases lining up with TRBD2. CDR3 region: CASRELAGDFDEQFF. In DNA, the CDR3 is TGTGCCAGCAGGGAACTAGCGGGAGATTTTGATGAGCAGTTCTTC.